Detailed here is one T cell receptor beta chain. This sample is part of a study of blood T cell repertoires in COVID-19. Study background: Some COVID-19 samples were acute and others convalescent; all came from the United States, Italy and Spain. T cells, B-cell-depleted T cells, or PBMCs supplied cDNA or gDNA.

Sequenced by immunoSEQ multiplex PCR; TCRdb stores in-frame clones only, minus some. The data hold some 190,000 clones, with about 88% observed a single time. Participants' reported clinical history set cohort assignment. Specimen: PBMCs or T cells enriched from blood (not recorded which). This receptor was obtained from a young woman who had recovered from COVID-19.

CDR3: CASSPEWTGGNQPQHF. The CDR3 bases are TGTGCCAGCAGCCCCGAGTGGACAGGGGGCAATCAGCCCCAGCATTTT. The chain uses TRBV4-2 and TRBJ1-5; 9 positions match TRBD1. With V trimmed by 4 bases and J by 2 bases, 6 bases remained unmatched. The CDR3 is made up of 16 amino acids. Germline CDR1 reads LGHNA; CDR2 reads YNFKEQ.